Sequencing of this T cell receptor (beta chain) was carried out in a study of cytomegalovirus exposure and HLA in healthy donors. The overall study: A preliminary data release comprised 80 million to 95 million unique TCRs obtained from HLA-typed donors.

Study conclusions and caveats: The authors enumerated some 160 TCR beta chains as linked to cytomegalovirus.

Vbeta (60) and Jbeta (13) primers were used in the PCR. Libraries were prepared by immunoSEQ multiplex PCR; TCRdb keeps only in-frame clonotypes and omits some of them. The table has around 150,000 clones, 77% seen once; the top ten hold around 3%. As for this clone: Its antigen is not identified.

V lost 4 bases and J lost 1, with 16 bases in between. Germline CDR1 is GTSNPN and CDR2 is SVGIG (reference sequence). CDR3 size: 15 residues. The sequence derives from a woman aged 35 to 49 in good health and CMV-seropositive. The sequencing sample was made of PBMCs. The chain carries TRBV30 and TRBJ2-5; perhaps TRBD1 as D (6 bases). In DNA form, the CDR3 reads TGTGCCTGGAAAATACCACAGGGACCCCAAGAGACCCAGTACTTC. This translates into CAWKIPQGPQETQYF.